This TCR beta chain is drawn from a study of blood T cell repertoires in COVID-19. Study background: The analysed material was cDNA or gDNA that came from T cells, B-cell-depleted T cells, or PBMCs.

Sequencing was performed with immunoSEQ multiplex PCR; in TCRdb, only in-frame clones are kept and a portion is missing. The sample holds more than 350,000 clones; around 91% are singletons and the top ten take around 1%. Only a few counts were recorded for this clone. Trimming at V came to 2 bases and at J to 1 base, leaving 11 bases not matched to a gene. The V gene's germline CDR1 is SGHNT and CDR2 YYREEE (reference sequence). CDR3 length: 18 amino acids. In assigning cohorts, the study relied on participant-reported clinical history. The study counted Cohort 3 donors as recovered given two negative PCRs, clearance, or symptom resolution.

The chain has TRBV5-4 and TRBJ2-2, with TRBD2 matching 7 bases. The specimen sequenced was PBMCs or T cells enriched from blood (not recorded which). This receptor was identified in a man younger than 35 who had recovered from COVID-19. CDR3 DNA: TGTGCCAGCAGCTTTACTAGCGTTTTGAACATGAACACCGGGGAGCTGTTTTTT. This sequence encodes CASSFTSVLNMNTGELFF.